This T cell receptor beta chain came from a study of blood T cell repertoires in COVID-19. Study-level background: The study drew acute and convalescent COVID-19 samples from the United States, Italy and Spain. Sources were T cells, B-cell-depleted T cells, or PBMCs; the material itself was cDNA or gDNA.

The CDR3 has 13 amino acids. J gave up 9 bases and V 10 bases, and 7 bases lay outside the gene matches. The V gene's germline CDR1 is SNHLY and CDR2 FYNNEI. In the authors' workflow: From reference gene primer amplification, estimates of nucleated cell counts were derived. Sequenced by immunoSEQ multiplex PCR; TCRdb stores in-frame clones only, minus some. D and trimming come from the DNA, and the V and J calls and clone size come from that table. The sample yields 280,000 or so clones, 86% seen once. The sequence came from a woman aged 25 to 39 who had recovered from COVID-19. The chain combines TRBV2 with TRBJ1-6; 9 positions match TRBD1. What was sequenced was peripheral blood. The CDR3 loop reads CANRQGVGSPLHF. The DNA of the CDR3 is TGTGCCAACCGACAGGGGGTAGGTTCACCCCTCCACTTT.